The 30 T cell receptor beta chains listed next were all sequenced from one sample in a study of T cell changes during pregnancy in multiple sclerosis (dated by TCRdb to about 2019). Library creation used the immunoSEQ multiplex PCR assay. Held by TCRdb, this immuneACCESS table contains in-frame sequences only and omits some clones. Under half of the omission traces to an unresolved V gene where checked; the cause of the rest is unknown. The table for this sample lists 65,000 to 95,000 clones; 89% of them were counted only once. Under 2.5% of the sample lies in the top ten. Sequenced here: peripheral blood, sampled before pregnancy. The receptor set was obtained from a female donor with multiple sclerosis, enrolled in a pregnancy study.

This sequence joins TRBV5-5 and TRBJ2-6; possibly TRBD1 for D (5 bases). The CDR3 is 14 amino acids. V was trimmed by 6 bases and J by 1 base, leaving 8 bases between them. Germline assignment: CDR1 SGHKS and CDR2 YYEKEE (reference sequence). The CDR3 loop reads CASIAGSGANVLTF. The CDR3, as DNA: TGTGCCAGCATCGCAGGGTCTGGGGCCAACGTCCTGACTTTC.

The chain recombines TRBV10-2 with TRBJ1-1; maybe TRBD1 (5 bases). V lost 4 bases to trimming and J lost 5 bases, with 11 bases between them. The CDR3 has 13 residues. Germline V gives CDR1 WSHSY, CDR2 SAAADI. The CDR3 region has the DNA TGCGCCAGCAGTGGATGGGGGGAAACTGAAGCTTTCTTT. Translated, it gives CASSGWGETEAFF.

The rearrangement links TRBV7-3 to TRBJ2-3, with 7 bases aligning to TRBD1. Germline V gene data show CDR1 as SGHTA and CDR2 as FQGTGA. CDR3 length equals 15 residues. The trim removed 6 bases at V and 2 bases at J, leaving 8 bases unmatched. CDR3 protein: CASSYGTAFTDTQYF. CDR3 in DNA: TGTGCCAGCAGTTATGGGACAGCTTTCACAGATACGCAGTATTTT.

The chain links TRBV6-6 to TRBJ1-5, with D possibly matching TRBD1 (6 bases). This CDR3 has 13 amino acids. CDR1 and CDR2 (germline): MNHNY, SVGAGI (reference sequence). Trimming shortened V by 5 bases and J by 7 bases, and 12 bases separated the two germline ends. The CDR3 nucleotides read TGTGCCAGCAGTAAACAGGGAAGCCAGCCCCAGCATTTT. This gives the protein CASSKQGSQPQHF.

The chain combines TRBV19 with TRBJ1-6, with no clear D. The length of the CDR3 is 13 residues. The germline CDR1 and CDR2 sequences are LNHDA and SQIVND (reference sequence). V lost 1 base and J lost 10, with 8 bases in between. CDR3 in amino acids: CASSIGGQSPLHF. The CDR3 DNA follows: TGTGCCAGTAGTATAGGAGGGCAGTCACCCCTCCACTTT.

The V and J genes are TRBV5-1 and TRBJ2-2; a possible D gene is TRBD1 (7 bases). Trimming took off 2 bases at V and 4 bases at J, with 18 bases between the two ends. The CDR3 contains 17 residues. Germline CDR1 SGHRS, CDR2 YFSETQ. The CDR3 DNA sequence: TGCGCCAGCAGCTTAAGTTTAGGAGGGGGCAGCACCGGGGAGCTGTTTTTT. Its translation is CASSLSLGGGSTGELFF.

The J gene is TRBJ2-7, the V gene TRBV4-1, with D hard to call. The CDR3 loop spans 11 amino acids. CDR1 and CDR2 (germline): MGHRA, YSYEKL. The V end was cut by 0 bases, the J end by 10 bases, with 7 bases between. CDR3 coding DNA: TGCGCCAGCAGCCAAGACCAGGTTCAGTACTTC. It yields the protein CASSQDQVQYF.

The rearrangement uses TRBV5-4 and TRBJ2-1; 9 bases are shared with TRBD1. The V segment lost 4 bases and the J segment 7 bases; nucleotides outside the gene matches: 12. This CDR3 spans 16 amino acids. Germline loops: CDR1 SGHNT, CDR2 YYREEE (reference sequence). This CDR3 reads CASSPVWDREGNEQFF. The CDR3 DNA sequence: TGTGCCAGCAGCCCCGTTTGGGACAGGGAAGGGAATGAGCAGTTCTTC.

CDR3 sequence: CASSGTTGVDYGYTF. CDR3 DNA sequence: TGTGCCAGCAGCGGGACGACAGGGGTGGACTATGGCTACACCTTC. The gene calls are TRBV25-1 and TRBJ1-2, with 8 bases fitting TRBD1. The CDR3 is 15 residues long. From germline, CDR1 is MGHDK and CDR2 SYGVNS. The V segment lost 6 bases and the J segment 3 bases; nucleotides outside the gene matches: 9.

The rearrangement joins TRBV5-1 to TRBJ2-1; D may be TRBD1 (6 bases). The CDR3 runs 15 residues. The V end was cut by 5 bases, the J end by 5 bases, with 17 bases between. The germline gives CDR1 SGHRS, CDR2 YFSETQ. CDR3 in DNA: TGCGCCAGCAGTCGTACTGACAGGCCTCACAATGAGCAGTTCTTC. Protein product: CASSRTDRPHNEQFF.

The chain employs TRBV19 and TRBJ2-2, with D possibly TRBD2 on 5 matching bases. Germline values: CDR1 LNHDA, CDR2 SQIVND (reference sequence). V dropped 2 bases and J dropped 3 bases, with 16 bases sitting between them. The CDR3 contains 17 residues. The CDR3 nucleotides are TGTGCCAGTAGTATATATCTACCCCCCGGGGACACCGGGGAGCTGTTTTTT. This encodes CASSIYLPPGDTGELFF.

In DNA, the CDR3 is TGTGCCAGCAGCTTCGGGGGTGGGAATACGCAGTATTTT. This gives the protein CASSFGGGNTQYF. The V call is TRBV7-3, the J call TRBJ2-3; tentatively, D is TRBD2 (6 bases). Germline lookup yields CDR1 SGHTA and CDR2 FQGTGA. The CDR3 has 13 residues. The germline V and J ends were trimmed by 3 bases and 7 bases, with 11 bases remaining between them. Using reference TRBV7-3 and TRBJ2-3 for the parts outside the CDR3, the full variable domain is GAGVSQTPSNKVTEKGKYVELRCDPISGHTALYWYRQSLGQGPEFLIYFQGTGAADDSGLPNDRFFAVRPEGSVSTLKIQRTERGDSAVYLCASSFGGGNTQYFGPGTRLTVL.

V and J are TRBV6-5 and TRBJ2-1; 9 nucleotides match TRBD2. Losses at the gene ends were 2 bases for V and 4 bases for J; bases not matched to a gene: 6. Per germline, CDR1 MNHEY and CDR2 SVGAGI. CDR3 length equals 16 residues. The CDR3 loop is CASSYLGGGAYNEQFF. As DNA, the CDR3 is TGTGCCAGCAGTTACCTCGGCGGGGGGGCTTACAATGAGCAGTTCTTC.

V usage is TRBV5-4 and J usage is TRBJ2-1; D might be TRBD1 (6 bases). Germline-derived CDR1 and CDR2 are SGHNT and YYREEE (reference sequence). V was clipped by 4 bases and J by 6 bases, with 11 bases between them. This CDR3 region has 13 residues. This chain's CDR3 is CASSTGQPNEQFF. Written as DNA, the CDR3 is TGTGCCAGCAGCACCGGACAGCCCAATGAGCAGTTCTTC.

The V call is TRBV7-2, the J call TRBJ2-1; maybe TRBD1 (6 bases). The CDR3 runs 14 residues. Trimming shortened V by 1 base and J by 4 bases, and 8 bases separated the two germline ends. The V gene's germline CDR1 is SGHTA and CDR2 FQGNSA. In nucleotides, the CDR3 is TGTGCCAGCAGCTTAGAGGGGGTGTACAATGAGCAGTTCTTC. This codes for CASSLEGVYNEQFF.

This clone was counted a single time. The chain employs TRBV5-1 and TRBJ2-7; TRBD1 matches 9 bases. CDR1 and CDR2 (germline): SGHRS, YFSETQ. V trimming: 0 bases; J trimming: 5 bases; junction bases outside the gene matches: 6. CDR3 size: 15 residues. The chain's CDR3 is CASSLGLDRGNEQYF. CDR3 nucleotide sequence: TGCGCCAGCAGCTTGGGTCTGGACAGGGGAAACGAGCAGTACTTC.

The gene calls are TRBV2 and TRBJ1-1; 9 bases match TRBD1. V lost 5 bases, J lost 0 bases, and 4 bases stayed unmatched. This CDR3 is 15 amino acids long. The germline gives CDR1 SNHLY, CDR2 FYNNEI. In DNA, the CDR3 is TGTGCCAGCAGTTCACAGGGGGCCATGAACACTGAAGCTTTCTTT. It encodes CASSSQGAMNTEAFF.

This clone was picked up a small number of times. V usage is TRBV15 and J usage is TRBJ2-7; D remains ambiguous. With 6 bases removed from V and 1 base from J, the gap between germline ends came to 10 bases. The CDR3 covers 13 residues. Germline assignment: CDR1 LNHNV and CDR2 YYDKDF (reference sequence). CDR3 in amino acids: CATSHGASYEQYF. Written as DNA, the CDR3 is TGTGCCACCAGTCACGGTGCGTCCTACGAGCAGTACTTC.

Comments on this clone: The same CDR3 arises from other DNA sequences in this sample as well. V is TRBV5-1 and J is TRBJ2-3; 10 bases align to TRBD2. CDR1 is SGHRS and CDR2 is YFSETQ in the germline V gene. The CDR3 length is 16 residues. V trimming: 0 bases; J trimming: 1 base; junction bases outside the gene matches: 2. CDR3 in amino acids: CASSLGGLAGTDTQYF. CDR3 DNA sequence: TGCGCCAGCAGCTTGGGCGGACTAGCGGGCACAGATACGCAGTATTTT.

The J gene is TRBJ1-5, the V gene TRBV7-9, with a tentative D call TRBD1 (5 bases). Per the germline V gene, CDR1 is SEHNR and CDR2 is FQNEAQ (reference sequence). The CDR3 contains 14 residues. V shed 3 bases and J shed 3 bases, with 9 bases lying between them. The chain's CDR3 is CASSLGGINQPQHF. The CDR3 coding sequence is TGTGCCAGCAGCTTGGGGGGTATCAATCAGCCCCAGCATTTT.

V and J are TRBV15 and TRBJ2-7, with 7 bases identical to TRBD2. Per the germline V gene, CDR1 is LNHNV and CDR2 is YYDKDF (reference sequence). Trimming removed 1 base from V and 3 bases from J; junction bases left unmatched: 6. CDR3 size: 15 residues. The CDR3: CATSRGRTRRYEQYF. The DNA of the CDR3 is TGTGCCACCAGCAGAGGTCGGACTAGACGCTACGAGCAGTACTTC.

The chain recombines TRBV4-3 with TRBJ2-7; perhaps TRBD2 as D (5 bases). The CDR3 has 14 amino acids. Germline loops: CDR1 LGHNA, CDR2 YSLEER. V was shortened by 4 bases and J by 1 base, with 11 bases between the two germline ends. Here the CDR3 DNA reads TGCGCCAGCAGCCTCGAACGGGAATCCTACGAGCAGTACTTC. This encodes CASSLERESYEQYF.

V gene TRBV7-9 combines with J gene TRBJ2-7; D gene uncertain. There are 12 residues in the CDR3. CDR1 SEHNR and CDR2 FQNEAQ come from the germline V gene (reference sequence). V gave up 5 bases and J gave up 0 bases, with 5 bases separating them. The chain's CDR3 is CASSPYSYEQYF. The DNA for the CDR3 is TGTGCCAGCAGCCCCTACTCCTACGAGCAGTACTTC. The entire variable domain, with the rest obtained from reference TRBV7-9 and TRBJ2-7, is as follows: DTGVSQNPRHKITKRGQNVTFRCDPISEHNRLYWYRQTLGQGPEFLTYFQNEAQLEKSRLLSDRFSAERPKGSFSTLEIQRTEQGDSAMYLCASSPYSYEQYFGPGTRLTVT.

This rearrangement joins TRBV5-6 to TRBJ2-1, with D perhaps matching TRBD2 (6 bases). Germline values: CDR1 SGHDT, CDR2 YYEEEE. V was shortened by 4 bases and J by 3 bases, with 17 bases between the two germline ends. The CDR3 is 16 amino acids. CDR3 in DNA: TGTGCCAGCAGCAAATCCTCGGGACTGGACTACAATGAGCAGTTCTTC. Its protein product is CASSKSSGLDYNEQFF.

The V call is TRBV9, the J call TRBJ1-1; D is perhaps TRBD1 (6 bases). The CDR3 totals 16 residues. V shed 0 bases and J shed 1 base, with 13 bases lying between them. Germline V gene data show CDR1 as SGDLS and CDR2 as YYNGEE. CDR3 DNA sequence: TGTGCCAGCAGCGTAGAGACCGGGACAACGAACACTGAAGCTTTCTTT. Protein: CASSVETGTTNTEAFF.

V usage is TRBV5-1 and J usage is TRBJ2-1, with 9 bases matching TRBD1. The CDR3 totals 14 residues. Looked up from germline, CDR1 is SGHRS and CDR2 is YFSETQ. V gave up 0 bases and J gave up 7 bases; unmatched junction bases: 2. As DNA, the CDR3 is TGCGCCAGCAGCTTGGGGGGGACAGGGAATGAGCAGTTCTTC. Amino acid sequence: CASSLGGTGNEQFF.

In this sample, this clone turned up once. The chain combines TRBV10-3 with TRBJ1-2; 7 bases align to TRBD1. J lost 8 bases, V lost 5 bases, and 14 bases had no gene match. The germline V gene encodes CDR1 ENHRY and CDR2 SYGVKD. CDR3 size: 15 residues. Written as DNA, the CDR3 is TGTGCCATCAGTCCAAACTCGGACAGGTCTGGAGGCTACACCTTC. Translating gives CAISPNSDRSGGYTF.

This clone occurred once. This chain links TRBV5-1 with TRBJ2-6; D is perhaps TRBD1 (5 bases). This CDR3 is 16 amino acids long. V lost 0 bases and J lost 4, with 11 bases in between. Looked up from germline, CDR1 is SGHRS and CDR2 is YFSETQ. The CDR3: CASSLALGAGANVLTF. CDR3 DNA sequence: TGCGCCAGCAGCTTGGCCCTTGGGGCAGGGGCCAACGTCCTGACTTTC.

V usage is TRBV29-1 and J usage is TRBJ1-2, with D perhaps TRBD1 (5 bases). V was shortened by 6 bases and J by 5 bases, with 13 bases between the two germline ends. This CDR3 has 12 amino acids. The germline CDR1 and CDR2 sequences are SQVTM and ANQGSEA. The CDR3 DNA is TGCAGCGTCGAAAGGGGAAAGTATGGCTACACCTTC. It translates to CSVERGKYGYTF.

The V and J genes are TRBV6-1 and TRBJ1-1, with 9 nucleotides matching TRBD1. With 8 bases clipped from V and 11 bases from J, the junction kept 15 bases outside the gene matches. Germline V gene sequence: CDR1 MNHNS, CDR2 SASEGT. There are 14 residues in the CDR3. CDR3 sequence (DNA): TGTGCCAGCTCCCCGAGCGGGACAGGGAGGGGGGCTTTCTTT. Amino acids: CASSPSGTGRGAFF.